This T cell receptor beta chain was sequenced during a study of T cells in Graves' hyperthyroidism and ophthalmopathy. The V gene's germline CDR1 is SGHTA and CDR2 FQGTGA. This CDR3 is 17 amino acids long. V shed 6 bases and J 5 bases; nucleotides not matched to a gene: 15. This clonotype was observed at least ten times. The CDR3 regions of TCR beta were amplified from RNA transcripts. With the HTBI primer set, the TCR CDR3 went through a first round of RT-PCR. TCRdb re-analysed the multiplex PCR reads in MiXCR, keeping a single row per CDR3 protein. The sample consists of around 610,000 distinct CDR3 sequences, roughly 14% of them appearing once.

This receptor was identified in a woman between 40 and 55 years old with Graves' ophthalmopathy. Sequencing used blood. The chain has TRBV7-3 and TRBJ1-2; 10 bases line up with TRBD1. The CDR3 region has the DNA TGTGCCAGCAGTCCCTTGGGCGGCGGACAGGGGGTATATGGCTACACCTTC. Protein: CASSPLGGGQGVYGYTF.